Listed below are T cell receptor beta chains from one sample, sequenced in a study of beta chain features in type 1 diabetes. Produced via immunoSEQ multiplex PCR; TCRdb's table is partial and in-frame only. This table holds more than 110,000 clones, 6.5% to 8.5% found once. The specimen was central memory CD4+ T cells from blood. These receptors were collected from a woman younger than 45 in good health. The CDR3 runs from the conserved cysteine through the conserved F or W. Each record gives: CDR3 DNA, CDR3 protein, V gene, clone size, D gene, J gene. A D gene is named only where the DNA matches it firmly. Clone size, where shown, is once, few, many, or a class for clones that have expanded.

CDR3 DNA: TGTGCCAGCAGCTTAGATAGCGGGGGATCCCAAGAGACCCAGTACTTC
CDR3 protein: CASSLDSGGSQETQYF
V gene: TRBV7-2
clone size: few
D gene: TRBD2
J gene: TRBJ2-5

CDR3 DNA: TGTGCCAGTAGTATTCTGCTAGCGGGGGTCTACGAGCAGTACTTC
CDR3 protein: CASSILLAGVYEQYF
V gene: TRBV19
clone size: .
D gene: TRBD2
J gene: TRBJ2-7

CDR3 DNA: TGTGCCAGCTCACCCGCCGAGTTCCAAAACATTCAGTACTTC
CDR3 protein: CASSPAEFQNIQYF
V gene: TRBV18
clone size: .
D gene: .
J gene: TRBJ2-4

CDR3 DNA: TGTGCCAGCAGCTCATCGACAGGGCAAAGAGAGCAGTTCTTC
CDR3 protein: CASSSSTGQREQFF
V gene: TRBV7-3
clone size: few
D gene: TRBD1
J gene: TRBJ2-1

CDR3 DNA: TGTGCCAGCTCACCAAGACAGGGGGTAGAAGAGACCCAGTACTTC
CDR3 protein: CASSPRQGVEETQYF
V gene: TRBV18
clone size: .
D gene: TRBD1
J gene: TRBJ2-5

CDR3 DNA: TGTGCCAGCAGCCGGACAGGGGATCGAGGCTACACCTTC
CDR3 protein: CASSRTGDRGYTF
V gene: TRBV4-2
clone size: .
D gene: TRBD1
J gene: TRBJ1-2

CDR3 DNA: TGTGCCATCAATCAGGGGGCGGAGGGGGCCAACGTCCTGACTTTC
CDR3 protein: CAINQGAEGANVLTF
V gene: TRBV2
clone size: .
D gene: TRBD1
J gene: TRBJ2-6

CDR3 DNA: TGCAGCGTGACAGGGATGAACACTGAAGCTTTCTTT
CDR3 protein: CSVTGMNTEAFF
V gene: TRBV29-1
clone size: .
D gene: TRBD1
J gene: TRBJ1-1

CDR3 DNA: TGTGCCAGCAGCCCTGGACTAGTCACCTCCTACGAGCAGTACTTC
CDR3 protein: CASSPGLVTSYEQYF
V gene: TRBV7-2
clone size: few
D gene: TRBD2
J gene: TRBJ2-7

CDR3 DNA: TGTGCCAGCAGCTCCCGGACAGTCATGAACACTGAAGCTTTCTTT
CDR3 protein: CASSSRTVMNTEAFF
V gene: TRBV5-4
clone size: few
D gene: .
J gene: TRBJ1-1

CDR3 DNA: TGTGCCAGCAGCCTTGGTAGCGGGACCTACAATGAGCAGTTCTTC
CDR3 protein: CASSLGSGTYNEQFF
V gene: TRBV7-2
clone size: .
D gene: TRBD2
J gene: TRBJ2-1

CDR3 DNA: TGTGCCAGCAGTTTTTCGGGACAGGGTAATCAGCCCCAGCATTTT
CDR3 protein: CASSFSGQGNQPQHF
V gene: TRBV28
clone size: many
D gene: TRBD1
J gene: TRBJ1-5

CDR3 DNA: TGTGCCAGCACCGTGAGCAGGGTAGTAGTACAGAACAATGAGCAGTTCTTC
CDR3 protein: CASTVSRVVVQNNEQFF
V gene: TRBV27
clone size: .
D gene: .
J gene: TRBJ2-1

CDR3 DNA: TGTGCCAGCAGCCAAGATTTGAACGGGCAGTACTTC
CDR3 protein: CASSQDLNGQYF
V gene: TRBV14
clone size: many
D gene: .
J gene: TRBJ2-7

CDR3 DNA: TGTGCAAGTCGCCTATGTTACAGGGGGCTAGCATGTAATGGCAATCAGCCCCAGCATTTT
CDR3 protein: CASRLCYRGLACNGNQPQHF
V gene: TRBV12-2
clone size: .
D gene: .
J gene: TRBJ1-5

CDR3 DNA: TGCAGCGTGGCGGGCAGGACAGGGCTGACCGGGGAGCTGTTTTTT
CDR3 protein: CSVAGRTGLTGELFF
V gene: TRBV29-1
clone size: many
D gene: TRBD1
J gene: TRBJ2-2

CDR3 DNA: TGTGCCAGCTCACCAGGGAGTAATCAGCCCCAGCATTTT
CDR3 protein: CASSPGSNQPQHF
V gene: TRBV18
clone size: .
D gene: .
J gene: TRBJ1-5

CDR3 DNA: TGTGCCAGCAGCGTTTCGGGGGGACTAGCGGACACAGATACGCAGTATTTT
CDR3 protein: CASSVSGGLADTDTQYF
V gene: TRBV9
clone size: .
D gene: TRBD2
J gene: TRBJ2-3

CDR3 DNA: TGTGCCAGCAGCCTAGGACTAGCGGGAGGAATCCACGAGCAGTACTTC
CDR3 protein: CASSLGLAGGIHEQYF
V gene: TRBV7-9
clone size: .
D gene: TRBD2
J gene: TRBJ2-7

CDR3 DNA: TGTGCCAGCAGTTCAAGACCAACAGGGCCGAACATTCAGTACTTC
CDR3 protein: CASSSRPTGPNIQYF
V gene: TRBV27
clone size: .
D gene: .
J gene: TRBJ2-4

CDR3 DNA: TGCGCCAGCAGCTGGACTAGCGGTTCGCCGAACACCGGGGAGCTGTTTTTT
CDR3 protein: CASSWTSGSPNTGELFF
V gene: TRBV5-1
clone size: few
D gene: TRBD2
J gene: TRBJ2-2

CDR3 DNA: TGTGCCAGCTCACCACCGACTCGCAATGAGCAGTTCTTC
CDR3 protein: CASSPPTRNEQFF
V gene: TRBV18
clone size: few
D gene: .
J gene: TRBJ2-1

CDR3 DNA: TGTGCCAGCAGCGTAGGGGGACAGCGAAGCTTATTC
CDR3 protein: CASSVGGQRSLF
V gene: TRBV11-1
clone size: .
D gene: TRBD1
J gene: TRBJ2-7

CDR3 DNA: TGCGCCAGCAGCCCGTCTCTAGCGGGAGGGATTCTTGAGCAGTTCTTC
CDR3 protein: CASSPSLAGGILEQFF
V gene: TRBV5-1
clone size: .
D gene: TRBD2
J gene: TRBJ2-1

CDR3 DNA: TGTGCCAGCAGCACCACAGGGAAGGTCTACGAGCAGTACTTC
CDR3 protein: CASSTTGKVYEQYF
V gene: TRBV11-2
clone size: few
D gene: .
J gene: TRBJ2-7

CDR3 DNA: TGTGCCAGTTTGGCAGCGGGAGATCCGGCTGAGCAGTTCTTC
CDR3 protein: CASLAAGDPAEQFF
V gene: TRBV19
clone size: .
D gene: TRBD2
J gene: TRBJ2-1

CDR3 DNA: TGTGCCAGCAGTGAAGCTCCTGACTATGGCTACACCTTC
CDR3 protein: CASSEAPDYGYTF
V gene: TRBV2
clone size: .
D gene: .
J gene: TRBJ1-2

CDR3 DNA: TGTGCCAGCAGCCCTAATCAGTGGAGTGAGCAGTTCTTC
CDR3 protein: CASSPNQWSEQFF
V gene: TRBV7-9
clone size: few
D gene: .
J gene: TRBJ2-1

CDR3 DNA: TGCGCCAGCAGCTTGTGGGAGGGTCTCGCCTACGAGCAGTACTTC
CDR3 protein: CASSLWEGLAYEQYF
V gene: TRBV5-1
clone size: many
D gene: TRBD2
J gene: TRBJ2-7